In this sample, the clone carrying this T cell receptor beta chain turned up many times. Its matching antigen is unknown. The data originate from a study of T cells in Graves' hyperthyroidism and ophthalmopathy. CDR3 size: 15 residues. Germline assignment: CDR1 SGHDT and CDR2 YYEEEE. V was clipped by 5 bases and J by 2 bases, with 16 bases between them. Diagnosis relied on clinical symptoms, serum thyroxine and TRAb, thyroid ultrasound and orbital computed tomography. Extraction of PBMCs used 8.5 to 10 ml of fresh peripheral blood. Using RNA transcripts as the source, TCR beta CDR3 regions were amplified. Using the HTBI primer set, a first-round RT-PCR was run on the TCR CDR3. TCRdb re-called the multiplex PCR reads through MiXCR, storing one row per CDR3 protein. The sample holds approximately 520,000 distinct CDR3 sequences; more than 20% are singletons and the top ten take 26%. Study-wide results and caveats: In the analysis, a 13 V-J model separated ophthalmopathy from stable hyperthyroidism. Most thyroid clonotypes with frequency above 0.001 were detected in blood.

The source is a man aged 18 to 30 with Graves' hyperthyroidism. The sample was blood. V and J are TRBV5-6 and TRBJ1-2; D perhaps matches TRBD1 (5 bases). CDR3 sequence: CASRAAGQLNYGYTF. As DNA, the CDR3 is TGTGCCAGCAGGGCCGCAGGGCAGCTAAACTATGGCTACACCTTC.